Sequencing of this TCR beta chain was carried out in a study of T cells in tumors and immune-related adverse events. Between the trimmed V and J ends, which lost 1 base and 7 bases, there was a span of 7 bases. This CDR3 has 13 residues. Germline loops: CDR1 SGHVS, CDR2 FNYEAQ. The method was immunoSEQ multiplex PCR; TCRdb's version includes in-frame clones alone and lacks a portion of them. The profile shows roughly 10,000 clones, around 92% of them singletons. The V and J genes are TRBV7-6 and TRBJ1-4, with D perhaps TRBD1 (5 bases). The sequence was obtained from a female donor with metastatic renal cell carcinoma. Material: lymph node tissue, obtained from a patient treated with anti-PD-1 therapy. This chain's CDR3 is CASSLVGGEKLFF. Written as DNA, the CDR3 is TGTGCCAGCAGCTTAGTCGGGGGTGAAAAACTGTTTTTT.